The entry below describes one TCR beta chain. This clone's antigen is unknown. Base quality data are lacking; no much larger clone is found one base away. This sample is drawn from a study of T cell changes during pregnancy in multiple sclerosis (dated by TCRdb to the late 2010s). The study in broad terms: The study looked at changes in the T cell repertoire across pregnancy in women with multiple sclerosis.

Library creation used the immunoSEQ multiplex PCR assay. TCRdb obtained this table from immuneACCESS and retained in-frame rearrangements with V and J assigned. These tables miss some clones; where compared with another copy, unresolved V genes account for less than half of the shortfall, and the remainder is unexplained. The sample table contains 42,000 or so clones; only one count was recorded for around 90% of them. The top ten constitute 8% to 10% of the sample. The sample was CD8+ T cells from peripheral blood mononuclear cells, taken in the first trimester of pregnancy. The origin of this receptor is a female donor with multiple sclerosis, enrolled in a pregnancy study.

CDR3 sequence: CASSLGARPTDTQYF. At the DNA level, the sequence is TGTGCCAGCAGCTTAGGGGCTAGACCCACAGATACGCAGTATTTT. This chain is built from TRBV7-3 and TRBJ2-3; the D gene is perhaps TRBD1, on 5 matching bases. Trimming takes 2 bases from V and 2 bases from J, and the germline ends sit 11 bases apart. There are 15 amino acids in the CDR3, from cysteine to phenylalanine inclusive. The only DNA kept is the CDR3, 45 bases in frame from the first base. CDR1 is given as SGHTA and CDR2 as FQGTGA, both from the germline V gene.